One T cell receptor beta chain is described in this entry. Its antigen is undetermined. The data belong to a study of CD8 T cells in ankylosing spondylitis. Study-level points and caveats: A number of the motif variants had already been described in reactive arthritis synovial fluid and blood. Ankylosing spondylitis blood seemed to carry a telltale TCR beta motif made of fewer than ten highly homologous variants.

TCRdb passed the 5' RACE reads through MiXCR, listing each CDR3 protein once. The sample comprises around 770,000 distinct CDR3 sequences, over 15% of which are singletons, and under 20% rests with the top ten. The CDR3 covers 16 residues. Germline V gene data show CDR1 as MNHEY and CDR2 as SVGEGT. V was pared by 6 bases and J by 6 bases, with 15 bases of the junction left unmatched. The chain uses TRBV6-2 or TRBV6-3 and TRBJ2-7, with 9 bases fitting TRBD2. The source of this sequence is a male donor with ankylosing spondylitis. Sequencing was done on a sample of blood, either unsorted or a sorted T cell fraction (not recorded which). CDR3 DNA sequence: TGTGCCAGCAGCCTAGTCCTAGCGGGAAGCGGTGGCGAGCAGTACTTC. Translated, it gives CASSLVLAGSGGEQYF.